Each of the 8 T cell receptor beta chains below was sequenced from the same sample in a study of T cells in localized non-small cell lung cancer. The data were produced by immunoSEQ multiplex PCR, yet TCRdb's version contains in-frame clones alone and is incomplete. The sample shows roughly 26,000 clones, more than 85% of them seen only once. This material consisted of peripheral blood, taken before any cancer treatment. The origin of the receptors is a female donor of 60 years or more with stage II squamous cell lung carcinoma.

Worth noting for this clone: An end of the junction does not agree with germline; a read error may underlie this. The chain uses TRBV5-6 and TRBJ1-5, with 9 bases identical to TRBD1. The germline V gene encodes CDR1 SGHDT and CDR2 YYEEEE. The CDR3 consists of 14 residues. DNA for the CDR3: TGTGCCAGCAGCTTGGGGGCTCGCGACAGGGGGTCAGACTTT. Translation gives CASSLGARDRGSDF. Looking up the rest from reference TRBV5-6 and TRBJ1-5 gives the full variable domain: DAGVTQSPTHLIKTRGQQVTLRCSPKSGHDTVSWYQQALGQGPQFIFQYYEEEERQRGNFPDRFSGHQFPNYSSELNVNALLLGDSALYLCASSLGARDRGSDFGDGTRLSIL.

This clone turned up a few times. The rearrangement uses TRBV4-2 and TRBJ1-1; D is perhaps TRBD1 (5 bases). V gave up 4 bases and J gave up 1 base, with 16 bases separating them. Looked up from germline, CDR1 is LGHNA and CDR2 is YNFKEQ. The CDR3 is 16 residues long. CDR3 loop: CASSPGEGVANTEAFF. CDR3 nucleotides: TGTGCCAGCAGCCCGGGAGAAGGGGTGGCGAACACTGAAGCTTTCTTT.

CDR3 amino acids: CAWSEGQSSYNSPLHF. CDR3 DNA: TGTGCCTGGAGTGAGGGACAGAGCTCCTATAATTCACCCCTCCACTTT. This chain joins TRBV30 and TRBJ1-6; the match to TRBD1 covers 7 bases. The CDR3 covers 16 residues. The trim removed 1 base at V and 0 bases at J, leaving 3 bases unmatched. Germline-derived CDR1 and CDR2 are GTSNPN and SVGIG (reference sequence).

This rearrangement joins TRBV15 to TRBJ1-2, with 8 bases aligning to TRBD1. Germline CDR1 LNHNV, CDR2 YYDKDF (reference sequence). J was trimmed by 5 bases and V by 5 bases; bases with no gene match: 10. The CDR3 runs 15 residues. CDR3 sequence: CATSPWTGLRYGYTF. CDR3 sequence (DNA): TGTGCCACCAGCCCCTGGACAGGGCTGCGGTATGGCTACACCTTC.

With regard to this clone: The junction and the germline gene differ at one end; a read error may be behind it. This chain connects TRBV5-8 to TRBJ1-2, with D possibly TRBD1 on 6 matching bases. Germline CDR1 SGHTS, CDR2 YDEGEE. The CDR3 is 15 residues long. In DNA form, the CDR3 reads TGTGCCAGCAGCTTGGGCGGGGGCCTTAACCATGGCTACACCTTC. Translation gives CASSLGGGLNHGYTF.

The chain employs TRBV4-2 and TRBJ2-6, with a possible D match to TRBD1 (5 bases). The V end lost 5 bases, the J end lost 5 bases, and 22 bases lay between the germline ends. Looked up from germline, CDR1 is LGHNA and CDR2 is YNFKEQ. The CDR3 spans 18 residues. The CDR3 loop is CASSERVKGQSRANVLTF. CDR3 coding DNA: TGTGCCAGCAGCGAACGAGTCAAAGGACAAAGTCGGGCCAACGTCCTGACTTTC.

The chain links TRBV19 to TRBJ2-1; D is ambiguous. CDR1 is LNHDA, CDR2 SQIVND, per germline (reference sequence). V was pared by 11 bases and J by 0 bases, with 11 bases between. The CDR3 runs to 13 residues. The DNA for the CDR3 is TGTGCCTCAGGCCCTAGCTCCTACAATGAGCAGTTCTTC. Protein sequence: CASGPSSYNEQFF.

The CDR3 sequence is CAWRSSYEQYF. The CDR3 DNA is TGTGCCTGGAGGAGTTCCTACGAGCAGTACTTC. V is TRBV30 and J is TRBJ2-7; D is unclear. CDR1 is GTSNPN and CDR2 is SVGIG in the germline V gene (reference sequence). Deletions cut 3 bases from V and 1 base from J, with 4 bases between. The CDR3 covers 11 residues.